The 17 T cell receptor beta chains given below trace back to one sample, sequenced in a study of identical twins. MiXCR, applied by TCRdb to the 5' RACE reads, yields one record per CDR3 protein. The sample lists roughly 720,000 distinct CDR3 sequences, 15% to 20% seen once, with about an eighth in the top ten. The data were also submitted as part of a second study, on T cells expressing NK-cell markers.

Sequenced: PBMCs. The receptors originated from a woman between 18 and 30 years old in good health.

This clonotype was counted only a few times. The chain carries TRBV12-3 or TRBV12-4 and TRBJ1-1, with no clear D. Trimming pared 1 base from V and 6 bases from J, leaving 18 bases between. CDR3 length: 16 amino acids. The CDR3 is CASSLGQVFRGAEAFF. CDR3 in DNA: TGTGCCAGCAGTTTAGGTCAGGTCTTTCGTGGAGCTGAAGCTTTCTTT.

The table lists this clonotype with a few counts. V is TRBV5-1 and J is TRBJ1-2; tentative D call: TRBD1 (5 bases). Trimming removed 0 bases at V and 7 bases at J, with 16 bases between. CDR1 and CDR2 (germline): SGHRS, YFSETQ. The CDR3 covers 15 residues. CDR3 sequence reads: CASSLERDSIVGYTF. CDR3 bases: TGCGCCAGCAGCTTGGAACGGGACTCGATAGTTGGCTACACCTTC. Using reference TRBV5-1 and TRBJ1-2 for the parts outside the CDR3, the full variable domain is KAGVTQTPRYLIKTRGQQVTLSCSPISGHRSVSWYQQTPGQGLQFLFEYFSETQRNKGNFPGRFSGRQFSNSRSEMNVSTLELGDSALYLCASSLERDSIVGYTFGSGTRLTVV.

This clonotype appeared once. The chain recombines TRBV6-4 with TRBJ2-2; the D gene is possibly TRBD2 (5 bases). Germline assignment: CDR1 MRHNA and CDR2 SNTAGT. V lost 5 bases, J lost 5 bases, and 15 bases lay in between. CDR3 size: 15 residues. DNA for the CDR3: TGTGCCAGCAGTCCCGAGAGGGCTGGAACCGGGGAGCTGTTTTTT. Amino acids: CASSPERAGTGELFF.

The gene calls are TRBV5-1 and TRBJ1-2; D not certain. Trimming took off 4 bases at V and 6 bases at J, with 16 bases between the two ends. Germline loops: CDR1 SGHRS, CDR2 YFSETQ. CDR3 length: 14 amino acids. The CDR3 region has the DNA TGCGCCAGCAGCCCGTGGGAGGCGAGGGATGGCTACACCTTC. It is translated as CASSPWEARDGYTF.

Here the CDR3 DNA reads TGCAGTGCTACTGGGCACTTCAAGGTTCATGAGCAGTTCTTC. It is translated as CSATGHFKVHEQFF. The chain carries TRBV20-1 and TRBJ2-1; D not resolved. The CDR3 loop spans 14 amino acids. Per germline, CDR1 DFQATT and CDR2 SNEGSKA (reference sequence). The V gene lost 4 bases and the J gene lost 8 bases, with 18 bases spanning the gap.

This clonotype has just a few counts. The junction and the germline gene differ at one end; a read error may be behind it. This chain connects TRBV20-1 to TRBJ2-7; 8 bases are a match to TRBD2. Germline assignment: CDR1 DFQATT and CDR2 SNEGSKA (reference sequence). The CDR3 has 15 amino acids. CDR3: CCARDIERGRNEQYF. CDR3 coding DNA: TGCTGTGCTAGAGATATTGAGCGGGGGCGGAACGAGCAGTACTTC.

There are a few counts of this clonotype. The chain combines TRBV20-1 with TRBJ2-3; D might be TRBD2 (6 bases). Germline V gives CDR1 DFQATT, CDR2 SNEGSKA (reference sequence). The CDR3 is 13 amino acids. V was pared by 8 bases and J by 0 bases, with 12 bases between. CDR3 sequence: CSTRDWSTDTQYF. The CDR3 DNA is TGCAGTACCCGGGACTGGAGCACAGATACGCAGTATTTT.

The chain employs TRBV6-2 or TRBV6-3 and TRBJ2-1; TRBD2 matches at 11 bases. Trimming cost V 5 bases and J 7 bases; bases outside gene matches: 10. The germline CDR1 and CDR2 sequences are MNHEY and SVGEGT. There are 16 residues in the CDR3. CDR3 sequence: CASSRHSGRGLNEQFF. CDR3 nucleotides: TGTGCCAGCAGTAGGCATAGCGGGAGGGGTTTGAATGAGCAGTTCTTC.

This clonotype was counted only a few times. This chain connects TRBV10-3 to TRBJ2-3, with 7 bases that match TRBD2. CDR1 ENHRY and CDR2 SYGVKD come from the germline V gene. V lost 6 bases and J lost 0; bases outside the gene matches: 6. This CDR3 is 15 amino acids long. CDR3 sequence: CAIRVAGTSTDTQYF. The DNA for the CDR3 is TGTGCCATCAGAGTAGCGGGTACTAGCACAGATACGCAGTATTTT.

This chain joins TRBV5-6 and TRBJ2-2, with D perhaps TRBD1 or TRBD2 (5 bases each). CDR3 length equals 14 residues. V lost 5 bases to trimming and J lost 6 bases, with 14 bases between them. The germline gives CDR1 SGHDT, CDR2 YYEEEE. The CDR3 loop reads CASSPGPLPGELFF. The CDR3 DNA sequence: TGTGCCAGCAGTCCGGGACCCCTTCCCGGGGAGCTGTTTTTT.

The rearrangement links TRBV20-1 to TRBJ2-2; the match to TRBD2 covers 10 bases. Trimming took 6 bases from V and 2 from J; bases not matched to a gene: 9. The CDR3 is 16 amino acids. Germline V gives CDR1 DFQATT, CDR2 SNEGSKA (reference sequence). For the CDR3, the DNA is TGCAGTGCGCGGGTAGCGGGGGGTAATAACACCGGGGAGCTGTTTTTT. It specifies CSARVAGGNNTGELFF.

The chain combines TRBV12-3 or TRBV12-4 with TRBJ2-1, with 11 positions matching TRBD2. CDR3 size: 15 residues. V was clipped by 7 bases and J by 10 bases; unmatched bases: 12. The CDR3 sequence: CASTWGLAGGPEQFF. The CDR3 DNA is TGTGCCAGCACCTGGGGCCTAGCGGGAGGACCAGAGCAGTTCTTC.

This clonotype was counted a few times. This chain connects TRBV18 to TRBJ1-1, with TRBD1 matching 9 bases. From germline, CDR1 is KGHSH and CDR2 LQKENI. J gave up 3 bases and V 6 bases, and 2 bases lay outside the gene matches. The CDR3 sequence is 13 residues long. CDR3 in amino acids: CASSGTGYTEAFF. The CDR3 DNA sequence: TGTGCCAGCTCTGGGACAGGGTACACTGAAGCTTTCTTT.

The chain carries TRBV13 and TRBJ2-1; 7 bases match TRBD1. V dropped 4 bases and J dropped 15; count of bases not matched to a gene: 12. Germline V lookup: CDR1 PRHDT, CDR2 FYEKMQ (reference sequence). This CDR3 has 13 residues. The CDR3 sequence is CASSSRLGQVVFF. The DNA of the CDR3 is TGTGCCAGCAGCTCCCGCCTAGGACAGGTCGTGTTCTTC.

J is TRBJ1-4 and V is TRBV6-1; 9 nucleotides agree with TRBD1. The trim removed 6 bases at V and 10 bases at J, leaving 9 bases unmatched. The CDR3 has 14 amino acids. From germline, CDR1 is MNHNS and CDR2 SASEGT. CDR3 bases: TGTGCCAGCAGCTCGGACAGGGGTAAAGGAAAACTGTTTTTT. Its translation: CASSSDRGKGKLFF.

This clonotype was detected only a few times. The chain uses TRBV12-3 or TRBV12-4 and TRBJ1-6; a possible D gene is TRBD1 (5 bases). The CDR3 runs to 15 residues. The V gene lost 5 bases and the J gene lost 7 bases, with 15 bases spanning the gap. CDR3 nucleotides: TGTGCCAGCAGTCCTCAGGGATGGGGAAATTCACCCCTCCACTTT. Translation gives CASSPQGWGNSPLHF.

This clonotype was detected only a few times. V is TRBV6-1 and J is TRBJ2-7; 7 bases align to TRBD2. The CDR3 loop spans 14 amino acids. With 6 bases clipped from V and 6 bases from J, the junction kept 11 bases outside the gene matches. CDR1 MNHNS and CDR2 SASEGT come from the germline V gene. The CDR3 loop is CASSLHGLVSEQYF. In DNA, the CDR3 is TGTGCCAGCAGCCTGCACGGACTAGTCTCCGAGCAGTACTTC.